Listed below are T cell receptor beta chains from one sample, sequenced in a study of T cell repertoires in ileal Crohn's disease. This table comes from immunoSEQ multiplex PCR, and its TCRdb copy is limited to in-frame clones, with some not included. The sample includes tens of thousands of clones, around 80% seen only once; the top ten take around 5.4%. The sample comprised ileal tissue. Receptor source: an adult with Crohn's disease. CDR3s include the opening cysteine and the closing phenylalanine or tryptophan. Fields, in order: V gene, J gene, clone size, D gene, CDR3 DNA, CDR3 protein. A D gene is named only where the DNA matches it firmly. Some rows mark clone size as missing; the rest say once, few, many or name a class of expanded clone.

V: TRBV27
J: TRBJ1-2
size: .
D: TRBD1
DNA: TGTGCCAGCAGTTTGGGGACAGGGTCCAATGGCTACACCTTC
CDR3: CASSLGTGSNGYTF

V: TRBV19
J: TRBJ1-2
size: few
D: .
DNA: TGTGCCAGTAACAACCCCGGGACATTGTATGGCTACACCTTC
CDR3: CASNNPGTLYGYTF

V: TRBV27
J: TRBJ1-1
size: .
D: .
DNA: TGTGCCAGCAGTCTGACAGAGAACACTGAAGCTTTCTTT
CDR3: CASSLTENTEAFF

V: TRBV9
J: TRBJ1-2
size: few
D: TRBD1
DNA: TGTGCCAGCAGCGTTTCGGGACAGGGAAACTATGGCTACACCTTC
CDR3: CASSVSGQGNYGYTF

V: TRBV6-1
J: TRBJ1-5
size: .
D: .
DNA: TGTGCCAGCAGTGAGGGGACAATCCCCAATCAGCCCCAGCATTTT
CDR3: CASSEGTIPNQPQHF

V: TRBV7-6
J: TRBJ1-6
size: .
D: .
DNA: TGTGCCAGCAGCTTAGCGGTGGCGGGGGATAATTCACCCCTCCACTTT
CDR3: CASSLAVAGDNSPLHF

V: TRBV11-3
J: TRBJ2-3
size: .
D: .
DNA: TGTGCCAGCAGCTTAGGGGAGAGAGATACGCAGTATTTT
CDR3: CASSLGERDTQYF

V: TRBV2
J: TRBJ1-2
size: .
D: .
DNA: TGTGCCAGCAGTGAACGTCTACAGGGTATCGTCTACACCTTC
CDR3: CASSERLQGIVYTF

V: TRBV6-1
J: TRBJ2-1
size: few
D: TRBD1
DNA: TGTGCCAGCAGTACAGGGGGCGATGAGCAGTTCTTC
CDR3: CASSTGGDEQFF

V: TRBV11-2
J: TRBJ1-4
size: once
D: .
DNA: TGTGCCAGCAGCTTAGGGTCGGGGGTTAATGAAAAACTGTTTTTT
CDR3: CASSLGSGVNEKLFF

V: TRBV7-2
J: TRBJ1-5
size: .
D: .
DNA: TGTGCCAGCAGCTTTCAGGGTTCTAGCAATCAGCCCCAGCATTTT
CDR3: CASSFQGSSNQPQHF

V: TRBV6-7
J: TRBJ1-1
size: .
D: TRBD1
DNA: TGTGCCAGCAGTTACTCGGACAGGAGGAACACTGAAGCTTTCTTT
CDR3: CASSYSDRRNTEAFF

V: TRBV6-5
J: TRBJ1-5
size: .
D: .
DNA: TGTGCCAGCAGTTTTTCCTCCGATCAGCCCCAGCATTTT
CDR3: CASSFSSDQPQHF

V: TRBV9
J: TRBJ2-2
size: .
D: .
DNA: TGTGCCAGCAGCGTAGGATACAGCACGTCAGCCGGGGAGCTGTTTTTT
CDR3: CASSVGYSTSAGELFF

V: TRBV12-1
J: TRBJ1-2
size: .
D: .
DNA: TGTGCCAGCAGCTTTGGGCCGCCCTACTATGGCTACACCTTC
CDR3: CASSFGPPYYGYTF

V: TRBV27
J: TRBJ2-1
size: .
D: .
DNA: TGTGCCAGCAGACTTAGCGGTAGCTCCTACAATGAGCAGTTCTTC
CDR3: CASRLSGSSYNEQFF

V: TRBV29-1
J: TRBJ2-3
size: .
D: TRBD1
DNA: TGCAGCGGCGGACAGGTGCAGGATACGCAGTATTTT
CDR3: CSGGQVQDTQYF

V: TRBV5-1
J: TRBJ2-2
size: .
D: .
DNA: TGCGCCAGCAGCTTGGGAGGAGCAACGAACACCGGGGAGCTGTTTTTT
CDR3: CASSLGGATNTGELFF

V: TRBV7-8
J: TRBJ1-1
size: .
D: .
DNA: TGTGCCAGCAGCTTATCAGGAGGACCGAGGAACACTGAAGCTTTCTTT
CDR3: CASSLSGGPRNTEAFF

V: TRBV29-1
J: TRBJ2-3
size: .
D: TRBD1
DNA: TGCAGCGCTGCCGGGACAGGGGTTGCAGATACGCAGTATTTT
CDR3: CSAAGTGVADTQYF

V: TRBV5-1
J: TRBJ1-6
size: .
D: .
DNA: TGCGCCAGCAGGGACAGCTCCTATAATTCACCCCTCCACTTT
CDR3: CASRDSSYNSPLHF

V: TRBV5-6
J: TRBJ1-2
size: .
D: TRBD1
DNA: TGTGCCAGCAGCTGGGGCGGACAGGGGGCAGGTGGCTACACCTTC
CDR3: CASSWGGQGAGGYTF

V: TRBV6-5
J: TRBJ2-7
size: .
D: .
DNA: TGTGCCAGCAGTTGGGGCCCGAGCTCCTACGAGCAGTACTTC
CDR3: CASSWGPSSYEQYF